This TCR beta chain was recorded in a study of control samples from healthy donors and cancer patients. Sequenced by immunoSEQ multiplex PCR; TCRdb stores in-frame clones only, minus some. Of about 120,000 clones listed, more than 75% are singletons. This CDR3 has 14 residues. Germline V gene lookup returns CDR1 SGHKS and CDR2 YYEKEE (reference sequence). Trimming removed 4 bases from V and 1 base from J, with 9 bases in between. This clone was seen a single time. The clonotype was recovered from a man between 60 and 75 years old in good health. The chain carries TRBV5-5 and TRBJ1-5, with unresolved D. The sequencing input was blood. The CDR3 loop is CASSARVSNQPQHF. CDR3 sequence (DNA): TGTGCCAGCAGCGCTAGAGTGAGCAATCAGCCCCAGCATTTT.